This is a list of T cell receptor beta chains from one sample in a study of cytomegalovirus exposure and HLA in healthy donors. The repertoire was sequenced with immunoSEQ multiplex PCR; TCRdb's copy has only in-frame clones and lacks some. The profile shows approximately 140,000 clones, more than 75% of them singletons. Sequences were obtained from PBMCs. The source of these receptors is a woman between 40 and 50 years old in good health and CMV-seropositive. The CDR3 runs from the conserved cysteine through the conserved F or W. A D gene is named only where the DNA matches it firmly. The size of a clone is reported for some rows only, either as once, few or many, or as a class for expanded clones.

clone size: .; J gene: TRBJ1-2; D gene: TRBD1; V gene: TRBV2; CDR3 DNA: TGTGCCAGCAGTGGGACAGGGAACAGGGGCTACACCTTC; CDR3 protein: CASSGTGNRGYTF
clone size: once; J gene: TRBJ2-7; D gene: TRBD2; V gene: TRBV10-3; CDR3 DNA: TGTGCCATCAGCGCGGGAGAACTCGGAAGCGAGCAGTACTTC; CDR3 protein: CAISAGELGSEQYF
clone size: .; J gene: TRBJ2-5; D gene: TRBD2; V gene: TRBV7-9; CDR3 DNA: TGTGCCAGCAGCTTCCCTAGCGGGAGAGAGACCCAGTACTTC; CDR3 protein: CASSFPSGRETQYF
clone size: .; J gene: TRBJ2-1; D gene: TRBD2; V gene: TRBV5-1; CDR3 DNA: TGCGCCAGCAGCTTGGGCGGGAGGGCCTACAATGAGCAGTTCTTC; CDR3 protein: CASSLGGRAYNEQFF
clone size: once; J gene: TRBJ2-2; D gene: TRBD2; V gene: TRBV5-1; CDR3 DNA: TGCGCCAGCAGCTTTAGCGGGGGTCCCGGCGGCACCGGGGAGCTGTTTTTT; CDR3 protein: CASSFSGGPGGTGELFF
clone size: .; J gene: TRBJ2-5; D gene: TRBD2; V gene: TRBV15; CDR3 DNA: TGTGCCACCAGCAGAGACGGCGGGAGGGCCCAAGAGACCCAGTACTTC; CDR3 protein: CATSRDGGRAQETQYF
clone size: .; J gene: TRBJ1-1; D gene: .; V gene: TRBV2; CDR3 DNA: TGTGCCACCGAATGGGGCCGCACTGAAGCTTTCTTT; CDR3 protein: CATEWGRTEAFF
clone size: .; J gene: TRBJ1-5; D gene: .; V gene: TRBV28; CDR3 DNA: TGTGCCAGCAGTTTAGAAGTCGGGGTAAACAATCAGCCCCAGCATTTT; CDR3 protein: CASSLEVGVNNQPQHF
clone size: .; J gene: TRBJ2-2; D gene: .; V gene: TRBV25-1; CDR3 DNA: TGTGCCAGCAGTGATACAGGGCTGAACACCGGGGAGCTGTTTTTT; CDR3 protein: CASSDTGLNTGELFF
clone size: .; J gene: TRBJ2-7; D gene: .; V gene: TRBV7-2; CDR3 DNA: TGTGCCAGCAGCTTAGTCGGTTTCTCCTACGAGCAGTACTTC; CDR3 protein: CASSLVGFSYEQYF
clone size: .; J gene: TRBJ1-1; D gene: .; V gene: TRBV27; CDR3 DNA: TGTGCCAGCAGTTTCAAAGTTGGGAGTGAAGCTTTCTTT; CDR3 protein: CASSFKVGSEAFF
clone size: .; J gene: TRBJ2-7; D gene: TRBD2; V gene: TRBV28; CDR3 DNA: TGTGCCAGCAGATCTAGCGGCCCCTACGAGCAGTACTTC; CDR3 protein: CASRSSGPYEQYF
clone size: .; J gene: TRBJ2-7; D gene: .; V gene: TRBV7-9; CDR3 DNA: TGTGCCAGCAGCTTAGGGGACTCAGCTACTGGGACCGACTACGAGCAGTACTTC; CDR3 protein: CASSLGDSATGTDYEQYF
clone size: .; J gene: TRBJ1-1; D gene: TRBD1; V gene: TRBV29-1; CDR3 DNA: TGCAGCGCCGGGACAGGGACGAACACTGAAGCTTTCTTT; CDR3 protein: CSAGTGTNTEAFF
clone size: once; J gene: TRBJ1-4; D gene: .; V gene: TRBV19; CDR3 DNA: TGTGCCAGTAGTTCCCACAGGTTTATGGAAGAAAAACTGTTTTTT; CDR3 protein: CASSSHRFMEEKLFF
clone size: once; J gene: TRBJ2-1; D gene: .; V gene: TRBV19; CDR3 DNA: TGTGCCAGTAGTAACCCCAGGACAGAGCAGTTCTTC; CDR3 protein: CASSNPRTEQFF
clone size: .; J gene: TRBJ2-1; D gene: .; V gene: TRBV15; CDR3 DNA: TGTGCCACCAGCAGAGATCCCCGTTATGAGCAGTTCTTC; CDR3 protein: CATSRDPRYEQFF
clone size: .; J gene: TRBJ2-7; D gene: TRBD1; V gene: TRBV6-5; CDR3 DNA: TGTGCCAGCAGTAGGGGACAGGTTAGCTCCTACGAGCAGTACTTC; CDR3 protein: CASSRGQVSSYEQYF
clone size: few; J gene: TRBJ1-5; D gene: TRBD1; V gene: TRBV18; CDR3 DNA: TGTGCCAGCTCACCCGGGACAGGGGCAAGCAATCAGCCCCAGCATTTT; CDR3 protein: CASSPGTGASNQPQHF
clone size: .; J gene: TRBJ2-7; D gene: TRBD1; V gene: TRBV11-2; CDR3 DNA: TGTGCCAGCAGCAGAGGGACAGGTCTCAACGAGCAGTACTTC; CDR3 protein: CASSRGTGLNEQYF
clone size: .; J gene: TRBJ2-5; D gene: .; V gene: TRBV10-3; CDR3 DNA: TGTGCCACAACAGGGAGAGGGCAAGAGACCCAGTACTTC; CDR3 protein: CATTGRGQETQYF
clone size: .; J gene: TRBJ2-3; D gene: TRBD2; V gene: TRBV29-1; CDR3 DNA: TGCAGCGTTGATAGCGGGAGGGCCTTTGGCACAGATACGCAGTATTTT; CDR3 protein: CSVDSGRAFGTDTQYF
clone size: once; J gene: TRBJ2-1; D gene: .; V gene: TRBV9; CDR3 DNA: TGTGCCAGCAGCGTGGGGCACAATGAGCAGTTCTTC; CDR3 protein: CASSVGHNEQFF
clone size: .; J gene: TRBJ1-4; D gene: TRBD1; V gene: TRBV4-2; CDR3 DNA: TGTGCCAGCAGCCCTGGACAGGTTCCTAATGAAAAACTGTTTTTT; CDR3 protein: CASSPGQVPNEKLFF
clone size: .; J gene: TRBJ2-5; D gene: .; V gene: TRBV28; CDR3 DNA: TGTGCCAGCAGTCTCCCCCGAGAGCAGTACTTC; CDR3 protein: CASSLPREQYF
clone size: .; J gene: TRBJ1-5; D gene: TRBD1; V gene: TRBV27; CDR3 DNA: TGTGCCAGCAGTCCAGGGACAGGGGGCAATAATCAGCCCCAGCATTTT; CDR3 protein: CASSPGTGGNNQPQHF
clone size: .; J gene: TRBJ2-6; D gene: .; V gene: TRBV5-1; CDR3 DNA: TGCGCCAGTCGATTGTCAGGGTCCGGGGCCAACGTCCTGACTTTC; CDR3 protein: CASRLSGSGANVLTF
clone size: .; J gene: TRBJ2-1; D gene: TRBD2; V gene: TRBV4-2; CDR3 DNA: TGTGCCAGCATGGCGGGAGAGGTGAATGAGCAGTTCTTC; CDR3 protein: CASMAGEVNEQFF
clone size: .; J gene: TRBJ2-3; D gene: TRBD2; V gene: TRBV27; CDR3 DNA: TGTGCCAGCAGTTTCCAACTAGCGGGAGGATCAGATACGCAGTATTTT; CDR3 protein: CASSFQLAGGSDTQYF
clone size: .; J gene: TRBJ1-6; D gene: .; V gene: TRBV11-3; CDR3 DNA: TGTGCCAGCAGCTTATCGAATTCACCCCTCCACTTT; CDR3 protein: CASSLSNSPLHF
clone size: .; J gene: TRBJ2-5; D gene: .; V gene: TRBV7-3; CDR3 DNA: TGTGCCAGCAGCTGGACAACCCAAGAGACCCAGTACTTC; CDR3 protein: CASSWTTQETQYF
clone size: .; J gene: TRBJ1-4; D gene: .; V gene: TRBV2; CDR3 DNA: TGTGCCAGCAGTGAATCAGAAAAACTGTTTTTT; CDR3 protein: CASSESEKLFF
clone size: .; J gene: TRBJ2-1; D gene: .; V gene: TRBV25-1; CDR3 DNA: TGTGCCAGCAGTGAACAGGTGTACAATGAGCAGTTCTTC; CDR3 protein: CASSEQVYNEQFF